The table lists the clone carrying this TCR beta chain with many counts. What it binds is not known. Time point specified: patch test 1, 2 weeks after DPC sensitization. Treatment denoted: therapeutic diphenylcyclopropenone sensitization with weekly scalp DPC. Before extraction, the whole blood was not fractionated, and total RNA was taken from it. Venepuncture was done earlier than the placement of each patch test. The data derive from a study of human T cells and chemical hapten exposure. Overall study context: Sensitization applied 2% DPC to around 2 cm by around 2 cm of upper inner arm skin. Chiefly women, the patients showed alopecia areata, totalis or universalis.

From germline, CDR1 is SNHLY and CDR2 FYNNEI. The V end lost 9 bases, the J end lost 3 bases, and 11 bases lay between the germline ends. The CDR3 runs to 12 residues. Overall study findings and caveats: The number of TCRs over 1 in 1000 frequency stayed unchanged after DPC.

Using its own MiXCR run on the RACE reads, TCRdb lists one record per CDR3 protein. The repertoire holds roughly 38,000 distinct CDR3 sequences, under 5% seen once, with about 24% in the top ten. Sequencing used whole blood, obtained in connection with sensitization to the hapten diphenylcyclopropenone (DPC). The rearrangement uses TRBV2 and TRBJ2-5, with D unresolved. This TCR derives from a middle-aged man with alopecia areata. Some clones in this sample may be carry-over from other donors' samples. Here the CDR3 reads CARGPTEETQYF. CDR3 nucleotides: TGTGCCAGGGGCCCTACCGAAGAGACCCAGTACTTC.